This TCR beta chain was recovered during a study of T cell changes during pregnancy in multiple sclerosis. Sequencing used immunoSEQ multiplex PCR; TCRdb keeps in-frame clones, though not all of them. The data show around 34,000 clones, 85% to 90% seen once. Losses at the gene ends were 3 bases for V and 2 bases for J; bases not matched to a gene: 6. The CDR3 has 16 residues. Per germline, CDR1 KGHSY and CDR2 FQNENV. This chain links TRBV16 with TRBJ2-3, with 9 bases identical to TRBD1. The sequence derives from a female donor with multiple sclerosis, enrolled in a pregnancy study. Here the sequenced sample was CD8+ T cells from peripheral blood mononuclear cells, taken after pregnancy. The CDR3 protein is CASSHPGTGLTDTQYF. DNA of the CDR3: TGTGCCAGCAGCCACCCCGGGACAGGGCTCACAGATACGCAGTATTTT.